One sample yielded the 8 T cell receptor beta chains listed below, sequenced in a study of cytomegalovirus exposure and HLA in healthy donors. Both 60 Vbeta primers and 13 Jbeta primers went into the PCR. Measured with immunoSEQ multiplex PCR; TCRdb has only the in-frame clones, and not every one. The sample includes 76,000 or so clones, 60% to 75% seen only once; the top ten take 15% to 20%. The sequencing input was PBMCs. These receptors originate from a woman in her thirties or forties in good health and CMV-seropositive.

V and J are TRBV30 and TRBJ1-2; 9 nucleotides agree with TRBD1. V shed 5 bases, J shed 4 bases, and the junction held 8 bases outside the gene matches. CDR3 length: 14 amino acids. Germline V gives CDR1 GTSNPN, CDR2 SVGIG (reference sequence). In DNA, the CDR3 is TGTGCCTGGGGTGGACAGGGGTCAGGCTATGGCTACACCTTC. Protein product: CAWGGQGSGYGYTF. Drawing the rest from reference TRBV30 and TRBJ1-2, the complete variable domain is SQTIHQWPATLVQPVGSPLSLECTVEGTSNPNLYWYRQAAGRGLQLLFYSVGIGQISSEVPQNLSASRPQDRQFILSSKKLLLSDSGFYLCAWGGQGSGYGYTFGSGTRLTVV.

This clone has more than one count but fewer than ten. Other nucleotide sequences in the sample specify the same CDR3. The chain couples TRBV28 to TRBJ1-1; D unclear. CDR3 length: 13 amino acids. Trimming pared 3 bases from V and 1 base from J, leaving 6 bases between. The germline V gene has CDR1 MDHEN and CDR2 SYDVKM. In nucleotides, the CDR3 is TGTGCCAGCAGTTTTCGGAGGAACACTGAAGCTTTCTTT. Its translation: CASSFRRNTEAFF. Supplemented by reference TRBV28 and TRBJ1-1, the full variable domain reads DVKVTQSSRYLVKRTGEKVFLECVQDMDHENMFWYRQDPGLGLRLIYFSYDVKMKEKGDIPEGYSVSREKKERFSLILESASTNQTSMYLCASSFRRNTEAFFGQGTRLTVV.

This clone was seen a handful of times. The genes are TRBV5-1 and TRBJ2-7; 8 bases align to TRBD1. Trimming cost V 5 bases and J 6 bases; bases outside gene matches: 7. The CDR3 has 13 amino acids. CDR1 is SGHRS, CDR2 YFSETQ, per germline. The CDR3 region has the DNA TGCGCCAGCAGTAAAGGACAGGGCGGCGAGCAGTACTTC. Translation gives CASSKGQGGEQYF.

The chain links TRBV10-2 to TRBJ2-1; the match to TRBD2 covers 8 bases. Unmatched junction bases numbered 17, after V lost 4 bases and J lost 0 bases. This CDR3 region has 20 residues. Germline V gives CDR1 WSHSY, CDR2 SAAADI. The CDR3 coding sequence is TGCGCCAGCAGTGTCAGACGGGGTGGTAGCGGGACCTCCTCCTACAATGAGCAGTTCTTC. It yields the protein CASSVRRGGSGTSSYNEQFF.

This chain uses TRBV30 with TRBJ2-7; D is unclear. V lost 0 bases and J lost 6, with 15 bases in between. CDR3 length: 14 amino acids. Germline CDR1 GTSNPN, CDR2 SVGIG (reference sequence). This CDR3 reads CAWSVSELSREQYF. The CDR3 nucleotides are TGTGCCTGGAGTGTAAGCGAGCTTTCCCGCGAGCAGTACTTC.

The V gene is TRBV5-1, the J gene TRBJ2-7, with D uncertain. This CDR3 contains 13 residues. The germline V gene encodes CDR1 SGHRS and CDR2 YFSETQ. V was clipped by 3 bases and J by 3 bases, with 10 bases between them. The CDR3 protein is CASSSEAIYEQYF. DNA of the CDR3: TGCGCCAGCAGCTCCGAAGCAATCTACGAGCAGTACTTC.

This clone is a singleton in its sample. The V and J genes are TRBV5-1 and TRBJ2-7, with 9 bases lining up with TRBD1. The germline V gene has CDR1 SGHRS and CDR2 YFSETQ. The CDR3 totals 13 residues. The V and J ends lost 3 bases and 6 bases, in that order; junction bases with no gene match: 4. The CDR3 here is CASSSVTGGEQYF. The DNA of the CDR3 is TGCGCCAGCAGCTCGGTGACAGGGGGCGAGCAGTACTTC. Drawing the rest from reference TRBV5-1 and TRBJ2-7, the complete variable domain is KAGVTQTPRYLIKTRGQQVTLSCSPISGHRSVSWYQQTPGQGLQFLFEYFSETQRNKGNFPGRFSGRQFSNSRSEMNVSTLELGDSALYLCASSSVTGGEQYFGPGTRLTVT.

The V call is TRBV28, the J call TRBJ1-2; 8 nucleotides align to TRBD1. The V gene's germline CDR1 is MDHEN and CDR2 SYDVKM. V shed 6 bases and J 8 bases; nucleotides not matched to a gene: 8. The length of the CDR3 is 13 residues. CDR3 residues: CASRTGQGRGYTF. The CDR3 DNA reads as TGTGCCAGCAGAACCGGACAGGGACGAGGCTACACCTTC.